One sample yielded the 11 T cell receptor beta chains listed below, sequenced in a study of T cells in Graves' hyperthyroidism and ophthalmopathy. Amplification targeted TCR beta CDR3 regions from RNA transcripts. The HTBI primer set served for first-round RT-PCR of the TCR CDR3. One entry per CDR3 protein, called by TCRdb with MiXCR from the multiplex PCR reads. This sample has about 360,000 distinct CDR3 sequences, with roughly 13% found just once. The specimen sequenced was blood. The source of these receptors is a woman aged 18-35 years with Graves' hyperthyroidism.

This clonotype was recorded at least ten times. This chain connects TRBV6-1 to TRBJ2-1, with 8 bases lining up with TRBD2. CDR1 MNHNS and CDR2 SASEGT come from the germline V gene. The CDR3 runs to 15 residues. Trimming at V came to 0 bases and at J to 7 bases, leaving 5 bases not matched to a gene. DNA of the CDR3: TGTGCCAGCAGTGAAGCAGGACGGGGGGGAAATGAGCAGTTCTTC. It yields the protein CASSEAGRGGNEQFF.

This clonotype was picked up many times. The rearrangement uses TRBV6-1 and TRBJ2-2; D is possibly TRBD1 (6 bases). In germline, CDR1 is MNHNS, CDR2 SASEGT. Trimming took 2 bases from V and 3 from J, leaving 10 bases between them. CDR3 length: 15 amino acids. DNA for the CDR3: TGTGCCAGCAGTGAATGGGGGCCCTACACCGGGGAGCTGTTTTTT. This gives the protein CASSEWGPYTGELFF.

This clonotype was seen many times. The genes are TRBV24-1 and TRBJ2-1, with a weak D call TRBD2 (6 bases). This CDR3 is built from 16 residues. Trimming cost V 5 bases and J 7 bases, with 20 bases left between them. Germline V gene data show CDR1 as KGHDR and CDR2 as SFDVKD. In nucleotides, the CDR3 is TGTGCCACCAGTGCGGGCGGGACCCACTCCTTTAATGAGCAGTTCTTC. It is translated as CATSAGGTHSFNEQFF.

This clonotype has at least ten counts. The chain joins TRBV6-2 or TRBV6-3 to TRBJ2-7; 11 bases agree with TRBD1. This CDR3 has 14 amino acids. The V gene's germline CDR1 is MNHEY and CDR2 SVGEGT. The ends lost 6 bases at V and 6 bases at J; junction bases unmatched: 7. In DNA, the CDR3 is TGTGCCAGCAGAACCGGGACAGGGGGTATCGAGCAGTACTTC. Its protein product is CASRTGTGGIEQYF.

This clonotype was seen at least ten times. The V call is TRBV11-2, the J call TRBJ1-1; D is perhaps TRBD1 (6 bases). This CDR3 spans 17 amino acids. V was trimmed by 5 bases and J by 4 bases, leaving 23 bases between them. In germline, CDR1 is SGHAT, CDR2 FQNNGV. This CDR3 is CASSPMKTGRMTTEAFF. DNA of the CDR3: TGTGCCAGCAGCCCAATGAAAACAGGGCGTATGACCACTGAAGCTTTCTTT.

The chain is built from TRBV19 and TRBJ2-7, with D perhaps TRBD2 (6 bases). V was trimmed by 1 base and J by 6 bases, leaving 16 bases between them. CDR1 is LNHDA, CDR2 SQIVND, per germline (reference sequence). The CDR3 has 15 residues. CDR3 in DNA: TGTGCCAGTAGTATAGTGGTAGCGGCACCCTCCGAGCAGTACTTC. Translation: CASSIVVAAPSEQYF. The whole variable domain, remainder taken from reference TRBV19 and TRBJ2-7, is DGGITQSPKYLFRKEGQNVTLSCEQNLNHDAMYWYRQDPGQGLRLIYYSQIVNDFQKGDIAEGYSVSREKKESFPLTVTSAQKNPTAFYLCASSIVVAAPSEQYFGPGTRLTVT.

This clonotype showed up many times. The CDR3 DNA reads as TGCAGTGCCATTACCTTACTGGGACAGGGGTTTACCAATGAGCAGTTCTTC. Translating gives CSAITLLGQGFTNEQFF. The J gene is TRBJ2-1, the V gene TRBV20-1; 10 bases are shared with TRBD1. The CDR3 length is 17 residues. Per the germline V gene, CDR1 is DFQATT and CDR2 is SNEGSKA (reference sequence). V shed 6 bases and J 6 bases; nucleotides not matched to a gene: 17.

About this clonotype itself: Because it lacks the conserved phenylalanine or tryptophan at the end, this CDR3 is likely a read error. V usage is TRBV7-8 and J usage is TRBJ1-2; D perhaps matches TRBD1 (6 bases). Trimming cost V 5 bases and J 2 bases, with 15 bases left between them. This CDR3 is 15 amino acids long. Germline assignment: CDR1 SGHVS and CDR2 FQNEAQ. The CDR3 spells CASSAIQGGNYGYTL. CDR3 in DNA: TGTGCCAGCAGCGCTATACAGGGAGGGAACTATGGCTACACCCTC.

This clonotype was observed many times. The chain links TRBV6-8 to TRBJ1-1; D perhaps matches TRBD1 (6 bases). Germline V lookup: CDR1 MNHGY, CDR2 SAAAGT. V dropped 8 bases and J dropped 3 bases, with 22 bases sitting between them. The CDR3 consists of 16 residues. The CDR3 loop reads CASPEGGQAPYTEAFF. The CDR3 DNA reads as TGTGCCAGCCCCGAGGGGGGACAAGCACCGTACACTGAAGCTTTCTTT.

CDR3 DNA: TGTGCCATCAGTGAGTCACTAGCTCACGGGATAAGCTCCTACGAGCAGTACTTC. Amino acids: CAISESLAHGISSYEQYF. The rearrangement joins TRBV10-3 to TRBJ2-7; D is perhaps TRBD2 (6 bases). This CDR3 spans 18 amino acids. The V gene lost 0 bases and the J gene lost 0 bases, with 18 bases spanning the gap. CDR1 and CDR2 from the germline V gene are ENHRY and SYGVKD.

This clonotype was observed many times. The CDR3 sequence is CASSRDRGLDTQYF. The CDR3 DNA is TGTGCCAGCAGTCGGGACAGGGGGCTTGATACGCAGTATTTT. The chain employs TRBV12-3 or TRBV12-4 and TRBJ2-3, with 12 nucleotides matching TRBD1. The V segment lost 5 bases and the J segment 6 bases; nucleotides outside the gene matches: 3. CDR3 length: 14 amino acids.